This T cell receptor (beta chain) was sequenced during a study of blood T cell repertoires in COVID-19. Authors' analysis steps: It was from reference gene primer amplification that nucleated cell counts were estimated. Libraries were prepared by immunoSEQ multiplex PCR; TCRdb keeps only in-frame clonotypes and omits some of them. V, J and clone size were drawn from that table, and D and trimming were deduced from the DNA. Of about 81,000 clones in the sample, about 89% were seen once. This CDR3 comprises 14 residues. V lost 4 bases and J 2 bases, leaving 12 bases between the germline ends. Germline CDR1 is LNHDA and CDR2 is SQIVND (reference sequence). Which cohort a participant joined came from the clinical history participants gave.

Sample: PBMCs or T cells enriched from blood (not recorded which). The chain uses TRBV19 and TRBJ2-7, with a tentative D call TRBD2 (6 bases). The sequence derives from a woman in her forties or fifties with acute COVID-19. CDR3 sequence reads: CASSTPAGPYEQYF. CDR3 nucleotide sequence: TGTGCCAGTAGTACCCCCGCGGGACCCTACGAGCAGTACTTC.